Listed below are T cell receptor beta chains from one sample, sequenced in a study of response to subunit inactivated influenza vaccine. MiXCR, run by TCRdb on the RT-PCR reads, gives a single entry per CDR3 protein. The table lists about 190,000 distinct CDR3 sequences, approximately 14% of them singletons, with roughly 25% in the top ten. The sample was CD8+ T cells sorted from PBMCs, taken more than 4 days after vaccination. The origin of the receptors is a man in his fifties or sixties who received an inactivated influenza vaccine. Each CDR3 is given with its conserved first and last residue. The D gene is left open where the match is weak. Clone size is shown for a subset of rows, as once, few, many or a class of expanded clone.

v_call	cdr3_length	j_call	d_call	clone_size	cdr3_nt	cdr3_aa
TRBV4-3	16	TRBJ2-3	TRBD2	few	TGCGCCAGCAGCCAAGATATGGCGGGAGCGGGAGATACGCAGTATTTT	CASSQDMAGAGDTQYF
TRBV11-1	15	TRBJ2-3	TRBD1	many	TGTGCCAGCAGCTGGGGACAGGGGAGCACAGATACGCAGTATTTT	CASSWGQGSTDTQYF
TRBV29-1	11	TRBJ2-5	NA	NA	TGCAGCGGCCTTCGGGGGGAGACCCAGTACTTC	CSGLRGETQYF
TRBV4-3	15	TRBJ2-1	NA	few	TGCGCCAGCAGCCAAGTAGGGGGATCTCACAATGAGCAGTTCTTC	CASSQVGGSHNEQFF
TRBV4-2	15	TRBJ2-7	TRBD1	many	TGTGCCAGCAGCCAAGGGACAGGGGATCCCTACGAGCAGTACTTC	CASSQGTGDPYEQYF
TRBV27	15	TRBJ1-1	TRBD1	NA	TGTGCCAGCATCTCCAGACAGGGTCCTAACACTGAAGCTTTCTTT	CASISRQGPNTEAFF
TRBV4-1	14	TRBJ1-1	NA	few	TGCGCCAGCAGCCAAGAGATTGTAATTCCTGAAGCTTTCTTT	CASSQEIVIPEAFF
TRBV11-2	13	TRBJ2-2	NA	NA	TGTGCCATCCGGGCCCTCTTTACCGGGGAGCTGTTTTTT	CAIRALFTGELFF
TRBV5-6	15	TRBJ2-7	NA	few	TGTGCCAGCAGCGCCACCCCGGACATGCCCTACGAGCAGTACTTC	CASSATPDMPYEQYF
TRBV7-9	15	TRBJ2-3	TRBD2	NA	TGTGCCAGCAGCTTAGCGGGAGGGCGACTAGATACGCAGTATTTT	CASSLAGGRLDTQYF
TRBV25-1	13	TRBJ1-2	TRBD1	NA	TGTGCCAGCAGTGAGCCCGGGACAGTAGGCTACACCTTC	CASSEPGTVGYTF
TRBV7-2	15	TRBJ2-3	TRBD2	NA	TGTGCCAGCAGCGCTAGCGGGGCTTACACAGATACGCAGTATTTT	CASSASGAYTDTQYF
TRBV7-9	14	TRBJ1-2	NA	few	TGTGCCAGCAGCCCGGGGACGGTAGCGCTTGGCTACACCTTC	CASSPGTVALGYTF
TRBV7-8	14	TRBJ2-7	NA	NA	TGTGCCAGCAGCTTCCCGGGCGGGGCCTACGAGCAGTACTTC	CASSFPGGAYEQYF
TRBV24-1	13	TRBJ1-5	NA	NA	TGTGCCACCAGTGATTTGCTTGGTTCGCCCCAGCATTTT	CATSDLLGSPQHF
TRBV20-1	18	TRBJ2-3	TRBD2	many	TGCAGTGCGGACGGACTAGCGGGAGGGCCGGGGGGGACAGATACGCAGTATTTT	CSADGLAGGPGGTDTQYF
TRBV11-1	15	TRBJ2-3	TRBD2	NA	TGTGCCAGCAGCGGGACTAGCGGATTCACAGATACGCAGTATTTT	CASSGTSGFTDTQYF
TRBV5-1	15	TRBJ2-7	TRBD1	NA	TGCGCCAGCAGCCTCACCGGGACAGTGACCTACGAGCAGTACTTC	CASSLTGTVTYEQYF
TRBV7-3	16	TRBJ2-2	TRBD1	NA	TGTGCCAGCAGCTTAACGACAGGGGGCGGAACCGGGGAGCTGTTTTTT	CASSLTTGGGTGELFF
TRBV5-6	16	TRBJ2-7	TRBD2	NA	TGTGCCAGCAGCGCGCAGACTAGCGGGAGGGTCTACGAGCAGTACTTC	CASSAQTSGRVYEQYF